This T cell receptor beta chain emerged from a study of cytomegalovirus exposure and HLA in healthy donors. Study findings and constraints: Analysis was carried out at a later point, and it linked a missense DCLRE1C variant to TCR beta V- and J-gene trimming. Beyond CMV serostatus, there was no information to go on about immune exposure.

V shed 2 bases, J shed 6 bases, and the junction held 3 bases outside the gene matches. Looked up from germline, CDR1 is LGHNT and CDR2 is FRNRAP. CDR3 length: 14 residues. PCR involved 60 Vbeta and 13 Jbeta primers. Libraries were prepared by immunoSEQ multiplex PCR; TCRdb keeps only in-frame clonotypes and omits some of them. The sample has more than 85,000 clones; roughly 80% are singletons. For this clone: The target antigen is unknown.

The sequencing sample was made of PBMCs. The source is a woman aged 45-65 years in good health and CMV-seropositive. The rearrangement links TRBV12-5 to TRBJ1-5; 8 nucleotides align to TRBD1. The CDR3 protein is CASGLSGGSQPQHF. The CDR3 DNA sequence: TGTGCTAGTGGTTTGTCAGGGGGCAGTCAGCCCCAGCATTTT.